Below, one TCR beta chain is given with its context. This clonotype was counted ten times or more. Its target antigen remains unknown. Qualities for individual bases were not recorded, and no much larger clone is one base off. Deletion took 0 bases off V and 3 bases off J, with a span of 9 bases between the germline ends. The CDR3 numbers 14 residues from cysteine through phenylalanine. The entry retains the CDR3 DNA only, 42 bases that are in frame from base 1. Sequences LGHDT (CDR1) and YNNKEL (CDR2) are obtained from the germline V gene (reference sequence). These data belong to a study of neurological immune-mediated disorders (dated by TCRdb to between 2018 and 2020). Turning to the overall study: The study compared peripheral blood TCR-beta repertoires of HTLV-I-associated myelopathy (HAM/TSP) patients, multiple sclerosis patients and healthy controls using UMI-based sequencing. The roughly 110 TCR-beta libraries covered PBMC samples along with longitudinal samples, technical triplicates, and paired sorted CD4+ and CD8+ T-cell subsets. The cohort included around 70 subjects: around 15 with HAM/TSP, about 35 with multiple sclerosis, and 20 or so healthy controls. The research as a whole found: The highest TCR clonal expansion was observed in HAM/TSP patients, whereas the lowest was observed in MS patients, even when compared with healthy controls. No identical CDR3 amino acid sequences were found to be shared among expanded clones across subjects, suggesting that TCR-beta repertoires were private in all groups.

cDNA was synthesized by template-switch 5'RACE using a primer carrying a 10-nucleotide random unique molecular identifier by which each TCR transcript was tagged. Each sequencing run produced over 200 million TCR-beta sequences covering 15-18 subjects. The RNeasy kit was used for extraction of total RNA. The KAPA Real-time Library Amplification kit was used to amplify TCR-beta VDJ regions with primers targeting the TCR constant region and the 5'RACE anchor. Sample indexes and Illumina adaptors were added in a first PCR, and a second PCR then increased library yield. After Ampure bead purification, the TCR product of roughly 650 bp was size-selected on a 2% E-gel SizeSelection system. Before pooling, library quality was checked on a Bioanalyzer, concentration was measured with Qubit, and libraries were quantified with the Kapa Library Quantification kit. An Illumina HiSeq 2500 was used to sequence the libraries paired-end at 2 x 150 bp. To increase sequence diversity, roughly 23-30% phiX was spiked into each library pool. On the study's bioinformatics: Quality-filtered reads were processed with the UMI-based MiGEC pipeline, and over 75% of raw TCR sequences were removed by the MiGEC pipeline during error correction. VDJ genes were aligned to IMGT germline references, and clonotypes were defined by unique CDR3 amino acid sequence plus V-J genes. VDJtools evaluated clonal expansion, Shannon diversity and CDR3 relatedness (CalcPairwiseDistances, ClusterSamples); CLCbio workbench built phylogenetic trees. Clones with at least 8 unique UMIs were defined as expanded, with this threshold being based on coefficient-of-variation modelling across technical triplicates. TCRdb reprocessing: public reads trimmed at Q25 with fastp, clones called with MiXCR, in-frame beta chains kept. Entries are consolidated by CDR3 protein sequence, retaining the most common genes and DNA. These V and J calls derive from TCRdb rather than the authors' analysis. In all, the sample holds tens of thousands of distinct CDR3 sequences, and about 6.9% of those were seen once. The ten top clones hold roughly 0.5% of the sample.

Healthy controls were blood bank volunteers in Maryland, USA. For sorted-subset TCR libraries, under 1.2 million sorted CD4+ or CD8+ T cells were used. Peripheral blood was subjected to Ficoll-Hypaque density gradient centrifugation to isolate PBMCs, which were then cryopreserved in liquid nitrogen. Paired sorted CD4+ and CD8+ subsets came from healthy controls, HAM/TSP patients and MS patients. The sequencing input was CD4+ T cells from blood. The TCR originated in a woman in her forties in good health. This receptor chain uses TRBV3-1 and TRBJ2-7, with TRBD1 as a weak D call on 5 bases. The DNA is TGTGCCAGCAGCCAAGATGGGGCCATCTACGAGCAGTACTTC. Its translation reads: CASSQDGAIYEQYF.